Listed below are T cell receptor beta chains from one sample, sequenced in a study of control samples from healthy donors and cancer patients. TCRdb's table, derived via immunoSEQ multiplex PCR, lists solely in-frame clones and lacks some. The profile shows about 160,000 clones, 85% to 90% of them singletons. The sample taken for sequencing was blood. All receptors come from a young man in good health. Both conserved end residues are part of each CDR3.

j_gene	v_gene	CDR3aa
TRBJ2-7	TRBV6-5	CASSYGRRHYF
TRBJ1-2	TRBV18	CASSPRGGSTTGYTF
TRBJ2-1	TRBV6-6	CASSSPTSSYNEQFF
TRBJ2-5	TRBV19	CASTKEGQETQYF
TRBJ2-1	TRBV5-5	CASSPSMNEQFF
TRBJ1-5	TRBV19	CASSIMADSNQPQHF
TRBJ2-1	TRBV12-3/TRBV12-4	CASSLGVEQFF
TRBJ2-1	TRBV3-1/TRBV3-2	CASSQDQSSSSYNEQFF
TRBJ2-1	TRBV7-9	CASSWDTSKFF
TRBJ1-5	TRBV6-1	CASSETGNQPQHF